This TCR beta chain derives from a study of CD8 T cells in Susac syndrome. cDNA came from about 0.5 to 1 ug RNA primed by random hexamers. The amplification used immunoSEQ multiplex PCR on TCR beta CDR3; it spanned 54 Vbeta and 13 Jbeta. Via MiXCR, TCRdb re-called the immunoSEQ multiplex PCR reads, giving one row per CDR3 protein. Here the sample spans some 140,000 distinct CDR3 sequences, 80% to 85% being singletons. Germline V gene lookup returns CDR1 KGHDR and CDR2 SFDVKD. V lost 6 bases and J 5 bases, leaving 19 bases between the germline ends. This CDR3 spans 16 amino acids. Study outcomes and limitations: That the number of individuals in its TCR sequencing and HLA analysis was relatively small was acknowledged by the study.

Turning to this clonotype: The antigen remains unidentified.

Negative isolation yielded the CD8+ and CD4+ T cells, while FACS enriched the TEMRA cells. This chain connects TRBV24-1 to TRBJ2-1; perhaps TRBD2 as D (6 bases). Specimen: CD8+ T cells from PBMCs. The clonotype originates from a human donor with multiple sclerosis. The CDR3 DNA is TGTGCCACCAGTTTGGGGTCGGGAGCGTTAGACAATGAGCAGTTCTTC. Protein product: CATSLGSGALDNEQFF.